The present T cell receptor (beta chain) was sequenced within a study of T cell responses to AZD1222 COVID-19 vaccine. Study findings and constraints: Just a handful of AZD1222 recipients were seropositive at baseline. Scientists sampled the repertoires only once the peak T cell response had passed. White British people made up most donors, females outnumbered males, and clonal diversity was possibly underestimated.

For this clone: Its antigen is not known.

V was trimmed by 2 bases and J by 3 bases, leaving 4 bases between them. Germline CDR1 reads DFQATT; CDR2 reads SNEGSKA (reference sequence). The CDR3 runs to 11 residues. Data came from immunoSEQ multiplex PCR; TCRdb stores just in-frame clones and leaves some out. This sample yields about 150,000 clones, of which roughly 94% are seen a single time; around 1.3% belongs to the top ten. The V and J genes are TRBV20-1 and TRBJ2-5; D gene ambiguous. The sequencing used peripheral blood, collected on day 0 of AZD1222 vaccination. This TCR came from an adult in good health. DNA of the CDR3: TGCAGTGCTAGACAGGAAGAGACCCAGTACTTC. Protein product: CSARQEETQYF.